This T cell receptor beta chain was documented in a study of T cell responses to AZD1222 COVID-19 vaccine (dated by TCRdb to the early 2020s). Context from the whole study: TCR sequencing covered fewer than 250 trial participants: about 210 given two doses of AZD1222 and around 26 given two doses of MenACWY control vaccine. Trial participants were enrolled by age into subgroups of 18-55, 56-69 and 70-plus years, and around 150, 28 and 57 TCR-sequenced participants, respectively, were included in these subgroups. The investigation overall reported the following: CD4 TCRs associated with the vaccine covered the entire spike protein, and the dominant responses were in regions 160-218 and 743-854. Because no day 14 peak-response samples were available, repertoires were characterized only after the peak T cell response. In the small 56-69-year group, the increase in depth fell short of significance, most likely because of low power. Epitopes outside the regions mutated in the B.1.351 and B.1.1.7 variants were reportedly recognized by nearly half of the unique spike-specific TCRs. Conclusions about previously exposed vaccinees were limited because only five to seven AZD1222 recipients were SARS-CoV-2 seropositive at baseline. Participants were mostly white British and included more females than males, and it was suggested by the authors that clonal diversity may have been underestimated. A significant rise in spike-specific TCR breadth and depth was observed after two AZD1222 doses relative to day 0 and relative to MenACWY recipients.

V trim: 0 bases; J trim: 2 bases; unmatched bases: 4. The germline V gene gives CDR1 as SGHRS and CDR2 as YFSETQ. The CDR3 starts with the cysteine, ends with the phenylalanine, and has 16 residues. Left in the record is the CDR3 DNA by itself, 48 bases read in frame from the first base. The CDR3 regions of human TCRbeta chains were analyzed by immunosequencing. Regarding the original processing steps: TCRs in the repertoires were compared against a reference library of SARS-CoV-2-specific TCRs that had been generated with the MIRA antigen-specificity platform. Breadth was defined as the fraction of unique TCRs that were SARS-CoV-2-associated. Depth was defined as the fraction of total T cells that were SARS-CoV-2-associated. Using the MIRA data, every spike-specific TCR was mapped to the spike region that the TCR reacted to and assigned to either a CD4 or a CD8 class. Log10-transformed breadth and depth values were compared by one-way ANOVA with Sidak's multiple comparisons tests. TCRdb holds this immuneACCESS table with in-frame rearrangements only. Some clones are missing; in checked studies, unresolved V genes explain under half, and the rest has no known cause. V, J and clone size are those of that table, while D and trimming were read from the DNA. In this sample the table shows about 170,000 clones, 70% to 90% of which occur a single time. The ten largest account for over 1% of the sample.

Comment on this clone: There is no known antigen for this receptor. Within one base of it there is no much larger clone, and no base qualities were kept.

In light of the paper, this sample's time point label describes: about 28 days (+/-7) after the second vaccine dose. Because spike-specific TCR depth and breadth did not differ between the two schedules, AZD1222 recipients who got a second dose at roughly 4 weeks were pooled with those who got a second dose at roughly 12 weeks. Vaccinee samples came from UK trials COV001 and COV002, including a single-blind randomized controlled phase 2/3 trial of AZD1222 (ChAdOx1 nCoV-19) in healthy adults. For TCRbeta chain sequencing, PBMC samples from trial participants were taken at day 0 and at day 28 after the second dose.

The rearranged segments are TRBV5-1 and TRBJ2-1, with 8 central nucleotides matching TRBD2. The TCR was taken from an adult who received the AZD1222 COVID-19 vaccine. Sample: peripheral blood, taken 28 days after the second AZD1222 dose. The CDR3 corresponds to CASSLGVAGTYNEQFF. The DNA is TGCGCCAGCAGCTTGGGGGTAGCGGGGACCTACAATGAGCAGTTCTTC.